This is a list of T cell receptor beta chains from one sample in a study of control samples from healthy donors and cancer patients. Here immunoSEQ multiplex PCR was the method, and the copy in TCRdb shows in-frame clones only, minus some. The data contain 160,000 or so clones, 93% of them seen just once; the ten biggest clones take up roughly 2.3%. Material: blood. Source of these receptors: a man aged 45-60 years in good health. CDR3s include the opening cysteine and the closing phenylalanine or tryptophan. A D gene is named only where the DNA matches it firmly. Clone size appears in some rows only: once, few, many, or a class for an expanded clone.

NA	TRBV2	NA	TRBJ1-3	CASEAALSGNTIYF	TGTGCCAGCGAGGCGGCCCTCTCTGGAAACACCATATATTTT
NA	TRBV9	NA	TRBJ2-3	CASSVSGLVTDTQYF	TGTGCCAGCAGCGTTAGCGGTCTAGTCACAGATACGCAGTATTTT
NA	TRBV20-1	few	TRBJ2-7	CSASHSQSSYEQYF	TGCAGTGCTAGTCACTCGCAGAGCTCCTACGAGCAGTACTTC
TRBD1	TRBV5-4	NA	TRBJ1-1	CASSLQGGLNTEAFF	TGTGCCAGCAGCTTGCAAGGGGGCTTGAACACTGAAGCTTTCTTT
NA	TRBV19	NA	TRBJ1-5	CASKGDVSNQPQHF	TGTGCCAGTAAAGGCGATGTGAGCAATCAGCCCCAGCATTTT
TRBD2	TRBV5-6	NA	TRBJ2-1	CASSPGLAGAQFF	TGTGCCAGCAGCCCCGGACTAGCGGGAGCACAGTTCTTC
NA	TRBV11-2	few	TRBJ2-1	CASSLGRMNEQFF	TGTGCCAGCAGCTTAGGCCGTATGAATGAGCAGTTCTTC
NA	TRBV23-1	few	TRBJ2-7	CASSQSWIGCILGQYF	TGCGCCAGCAGTCAATCATGGATCGGGTGTATCCTTGGGCAGTACTTC
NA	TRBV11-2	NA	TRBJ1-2	CASSLPLGGYTF	TGTGCCAGCAGCTTACCCCTGGGCGGCTACACCTTC
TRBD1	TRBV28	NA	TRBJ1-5	CASSLLQGDNQPQHF	TGTGCCAGCAGTTTACTACAGGGGGACAATCAGCCCCAGCATTTT
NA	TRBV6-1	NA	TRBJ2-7	CASSEEYREYEQYF	TGTGCCAGCAGTGAAGAATACAGGGAGTACGAGCAGTACTTC
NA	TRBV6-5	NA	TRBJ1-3	CASSYRQSGNTIYF	TGTGCCAGCAGTTACCGACAGTCTGGAAACACCATATATTTT
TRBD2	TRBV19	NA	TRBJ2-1	CASSDPGGPYPNEQFF	TGTGCCAGTTCAGATCCGGGAGGGCCTTATCCCAATGAGCAGTTCTTC
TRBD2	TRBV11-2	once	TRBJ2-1	CASTLLGGSYNEQFF	TGTGCCAGCACCCTTTTGGGGGGGTCCTACAATGAGCAGTTCTTC
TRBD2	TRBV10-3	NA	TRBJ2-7	CAISALAGGRAYEQYF	TGTGCCATCAGCGCCCTAGCGGGAGGGAGGGCCTACGAGCAGTACTTC
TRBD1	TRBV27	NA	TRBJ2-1	CASSSSTGRSFNEQFF	TGTGCCAGCAGTTCCTCGACAGGGCGATCTTTTAATGAGCAGTTCTTC
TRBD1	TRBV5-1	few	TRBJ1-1	CASSSEGRGLTEAFF	TGCGCCAGCAGCTCAGAGGGGAGGGGGCTCACTGAAGCTTTCTTT
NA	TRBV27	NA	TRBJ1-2	CASSLLGSELNYGYTF	TGTGCCAGCAGTTTACTCGGTTCGGAGTTGAACTATGGCTACACCTTC
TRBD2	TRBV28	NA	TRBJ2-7	CASSTSGRVYEQYF	TGTGCCAGTTCGACTAGCGGGAGGGTATACGAGCAGTACTTC
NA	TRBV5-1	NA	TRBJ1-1	CASSPGSLTQVDTEAFF	TGCGCCAGCAGCCCTGGTTCCCTCACACAGGTTGACACTGAAGCTTTCTTT
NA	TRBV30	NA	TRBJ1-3	CAWQGLAGNTIYF	TGTGCCTGGCAGGGGTTAGCGGGAAACACCATATATTTT
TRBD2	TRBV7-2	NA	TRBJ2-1	CASSPWTSGHNEQFF	TGTGCCAGCAGCCCCTGGACTAGCGGCCACAATGAGCAGTTCTTC
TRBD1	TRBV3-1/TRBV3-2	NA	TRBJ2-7	CASSQGTGARQYF	TGTGCCAGCAGCCAGGGTACAGGGGCGAGGCAGTACTTC
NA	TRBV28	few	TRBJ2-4	CASIPGGGGQAKNIQYF	TGTGCCAGCATCCCTGGGGGAGGGGGGCAGGCCAAAAACATTCAGTACTTC
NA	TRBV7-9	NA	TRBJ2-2	CASSSRAGNTGELFF	TGTGCCAGCAGCTCTAGGGCAGGGAACACCGGGGAGCTGTTTTTT
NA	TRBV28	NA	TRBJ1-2	CASRGHYGYTF	TGTGCCAGCAGGGGGCACTATGGCTACACCTTC
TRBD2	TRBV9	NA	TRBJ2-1	CASSQASSGGIYNEQFF	TGTGCCAGCAGCCAGGCGTCTAGCGGGGGCATTTACAATGAGCAGTTCTTC
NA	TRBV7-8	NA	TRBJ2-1	CASSNSVNEQFF	TGTGCCAGCAGCAACTCAGTCAATGAGCAGTTCTTC
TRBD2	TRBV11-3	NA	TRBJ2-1	CASSLVSGSNEQFF	TGTGCCAGCAGCTTAGTTAGCGGGAGCAATGAGCAGTTCTTC
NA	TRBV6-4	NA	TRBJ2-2	CASTLNPGTVNTGELFF	TGTGCCAGCACGCTAAATCCCGGGACTGTGAACACCGGGGAGCTGTTTTTT
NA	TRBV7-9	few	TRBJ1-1	CASSLDQGNTEAFF	TGTGCCAGCAGCTTAGATCAGGGGAACACTGAAGCTTTCTTT
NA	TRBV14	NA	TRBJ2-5	CASSSTQGDYFGETQYF	NA
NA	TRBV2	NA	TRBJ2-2	CASSELAATGELFF	TGTGCCAGCAGTGAACTAGCAGCTACCGGGGAGCTGTTTTTT
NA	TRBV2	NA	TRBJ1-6	CASSAHLNSPLHF	TGTGCCAGCAGTGCTCATCTTAATTCACCCCTCCACTTT
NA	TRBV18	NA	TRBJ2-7	CASSLSFGPAYEQYF	TGTGCCAGCTCACTATCCTTCGGGCCCGCCTACGAGCAGTACTTC
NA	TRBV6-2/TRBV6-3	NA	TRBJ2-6	CASSYGPSGANVLTF	TGTGCCAGCAGTTACGGCCCCTCTGGGGCCAACGTCCTGACTTTC
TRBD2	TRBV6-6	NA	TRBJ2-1	CASSYSSSGPYNEQFF	TGTGCCAGCAGTTACTCGTCTAGCGGACCCTACAATGAGCAGTTCTTC
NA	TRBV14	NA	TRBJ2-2	CASSQRGDTGELFF	TGTGCCAGCAGCCAACGGGGCGATACCGGGGAGCTGTTTTTT
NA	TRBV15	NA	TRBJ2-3	CATSLTKQGADTQYF	TGTGCCACCAGCCTAACTAAACAGGGCGCAGATACGCAGTATTTT
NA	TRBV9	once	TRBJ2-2	CASSVGGSNTGELFF	TGTGCCAGCAGCGTTGGAGGGAGTAACACCGGGGAGCTGTTTTTT
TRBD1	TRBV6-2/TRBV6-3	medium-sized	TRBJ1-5	CASSATGTGNQPQHF	TGTGCCAGCAGTGCGACCGGGACAGGGAATCAGCCCCAGCATTTT